This T cell receptor beta chain was found in a study of T cell responses to AZD1222 COVID-19 vaccine. The germline CDR1 and CDR2 sequences are SGHAT and FQNNGV. V trimming: 5 bases; J trimming: 4 bases; junction bases outside the gene matches: 16. CDR3 length: 17 residues. The protocol was immunoSEQ multiplex PCR, while the TCRdb copy is restricted to in-frame clones and leaves out a portion. The sample lists 65,000 to 70,000 clones; roughly 82% were seen once. This clone occurred a few times. Here the sequenced sample was peripheral blood, taken on day 0 of AZD1222 vaccination. The clonotype originates from an adult in good health. This chain uses TRBV11-2 with TRBJ1-2, with TRBD1 matching over 7 bases. CDR3 in DNA: TGTGCCAGCAGCAAGGGGGGGACAGACACGTTGGTCTATGGCTACACCTTC. Translated, it gives CASSKGGTDTLVYGYTF. Together with reference TRBV11-2 and TRBJ1-2, the CDR3 gives the full variable domain: EAGVAQSPRYKIIEKRQSVAFWCNPISGHATLYWYQQILGQGPKLLIQFQNNGVVDDSQLPKDRFSAERLKGVDSTLKIQPAKLEDSAVYLCASSKGGTDTLVYGYTFGSGTRLTVV.